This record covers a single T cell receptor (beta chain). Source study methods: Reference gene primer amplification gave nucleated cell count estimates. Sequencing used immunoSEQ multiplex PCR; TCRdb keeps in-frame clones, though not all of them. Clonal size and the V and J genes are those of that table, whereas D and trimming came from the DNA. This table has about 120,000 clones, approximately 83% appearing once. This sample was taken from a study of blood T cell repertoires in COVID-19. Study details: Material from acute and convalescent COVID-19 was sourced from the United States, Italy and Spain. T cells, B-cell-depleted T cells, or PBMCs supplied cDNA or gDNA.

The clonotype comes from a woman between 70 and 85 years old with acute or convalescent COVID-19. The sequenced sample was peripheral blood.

The CDR3 region is CAWTGLGWTEAFF. CDR3 sequence (DNA): TGTGCCTGGACAGGGTTAGGCTGGACTGAAGCTTTCTTT. The rearrangement links TRBV30 to TRBJ1-1; D perhaps matches TRBD1 (5 bases). The V gene's germline CDR1 is GTSNPN and CDR2 SVGIG (reference sequence). With 4 bases removed from V and 5 bases from J, the gap between germline ends came to 14 bases. This CDR3 has 13 residues. The variable domain in full, with the rest retrieved from reference TRBV30 and TRBJ1-1, is SQTIHQWPATLVQPVGSPLSLECTVEGTSNPNLYWYRQAAGRGLQLLFYSVGIGQISSEVPQNLSASRPQDRQFILSSKKLLLSDSGFYLCAWTGLGWTEAFFGQGTRLTVV.